This T cell receptor beta chain was recovered during a study of cytomegalovirus exposure and HLA in healthy donors. The PCR used 60 Vbeta and 13 Jbeta primers. The data were produced by immunoSEQ multiplex PCR, yet TCRdb's version contains in-frame clones alone and is incomplete. The profile shows more than 85,000 clones, over 60% of them singletons. Germline CDR1 and CDR2: SGHDT and YYEEEE. Trimming removed 4 bases from V and 3 bases from J; junction bases left unmatched: 7. The CDR3 extends over 15 amino acids. For this clone: Its cognate antigen is unknown.

Study-level results: Specificity for CMV antigens was confirmed in vitro for a few of the CMV-associated chains. A later examination showed that TCR association rates differed by HLA locus, with DRB1 most and HLA-C fewest. The study listed 150 to 200 cytomegalovirus-associated TCR beta chains. Analyses of presence and absence presupposed an approximately uniform sequencing depth across donors.

Sequencing was carried out using PBMCs. The chain couples TRBV5-6 to TRBJ2-1, with 7 bases fitting TRBD2. The TCR comes from a male donor in good health and CMV-seropositive. Here the CDR3 DNA reads TGTGCCAGCAGCCCTGGGGCTAGCGGCTACAATGAGCAGTTCTTC. It specifies CASSPGASGYNEQFF.